This T cell receptor delta chain was observed in a study of gamma-delta T cells after stem cell transplantation. TCRdb re-called clones from the RT-PCR reads using CATT. The top ten clones hold about two thirds of a sample with just over 15,000 delta-chain clones, approximately 8.8% of them seen once. Looked up from germline, CDR1 is GEAIGNYY and CDR2 is EKD. The CDR3 is made up of 17 amino acids. Trimming left V 3 bases short and J 2 bases short, with 21 bases between. This clone was detected only a few times. This DNA's translation and the protein TCRdb lists, from a much larger clone, do not match at residues 6 and 7, likely due to a read error; the protein shown is translated from the DNA.

The material sequenced was gamma-delta T cells. The chain carries TRDV2 and TRDJ1; a weak D match, TRDD3 (6 bases). The source of this sequence is a human donor. It is not recorded whose cells these are; they may come from a transplant donor. The CDR3 is CACDARRGGRRTDKLIF. The DNA of the CDR3 is TGTGCCTGTGACGCCCGACGGGGGGGACGGCGGACCGATAAACTCATCTTT.